Below, 27 T cell receptor beta chains from the same sample are listed, as sequenced in a study of T cell repertoires in cytomegalovirus infection. From the reads, TCRdb called clonotypes with MiXCR, one entry per CDR3 protein. This table has some 100,000 distinct CDR3 sequences, under 25% appearing once. The sequenced material came from CD8+ T cells from PBMCs. These receptors came from a human donor in good health (CMV status not recorded). Some clones in this sample may be carry-over from other donors' samples.

This clonotype was seen repeatedly, ten times or more. The chain has TRBV7-2 and TRBJ2-1; the D gene is possibly TRBD1 (7 bases). Trimming shortened V by 7 bases and J by 5 bases, and 9 bases separated the two germline ends. Germline CDR1 and CDR2: SGHTA and FQGNSA. CDR3 length equals 12 residues. CDR3 amino acids: CASTRGDNEQFF. The CDR3 DNA reads TGTGCCAGCACCAGGGGGGACAATGAGCAGTTCTTC.

This clonotype was observed a single time. The chain combines TRBV10-2 with TRBJ2-7, with 9 positions matching TRBD1. CDR3 length equals 15 residues. Per the germline V gene, CDR1 is WSHSY and CDR2 is SAAADI. The ends lost 8 bases at V and 3 bases at J; junction bases unmatched: 11. CDR3 sequence (DNA): TGCGCCAGCCTCGGAAGCGACAGGGGGGACTACGAGCAGTACTTC. Amino acid sequence: CASLGSDRGDYEQYF.

The chain couples TRBV14 to TRBJ2-7; 7 bases agree with TRBD2. Germline trimming cut 4 bases from V and 4 bases from J; bases unmatched to any gene: 7. This CDR3 comprises 14 residues. Germline CDR1 SGHDN, CDR2 FVKESK. The CDR3 here is CASSPAGPTYEQYF. DNA of the CDR3: TGTGCCAGCAGCCCAGCGGGACCTACTTACGAGCAGTACTTC.

This clonotype was counted at least ten times. The rearrangement uses TRBV7-2 and TRBJ1-2; D is unclear. In germline, CDR1 is SGHTA, CDR2 FQGNSA. CDR3 length equals 15 residues. The V and J ends lost 0 bases and 5 bases respectively, with 13 bases between them. CDR3 nucleotides: TGTGCCAGCAGCTTAGCGCTAGCACAGTTATATGGCTACACCTTC. Amino acid sequence: CASSLALAQLYGYTF.

This clonotype was detected many times. The chain uses TRBV7-9 and TRBJ2-1, with 7 bases fitting TRBD2. This CDR3 spans 15 amino acids. Germline assignment: CDR1 SEHNR and CDR2 FQNEAQ (reference sequence). V trimming: 3 bases; J trimming: 5 bases; junction bases outside the gene matches: 7. The CDR3 region is CASSLAGTINNEQFF. Here the CDR3 DNA reads TGTGCCAGCAGCTTGGCCGGGACTATCAACAATGAGCAGTTCTTC.

This chain links TRBV5-6 with TRBJ2-3; possibly TRBD1 or TRBD2 for D (5 bases each). Trimming took 4 bases from V and 6 from J, leaving 21 bases between them. The CDR3 totals 16 residues. Germline assignment: CDR1 SGHDT and CDR2 YYEEEE. The chain's CDR3 is CASSPLTALLADTQYF. CDR3 bases: TGTGCCAGCAGCCCCCTGACAGCACTTTTAGCGGATACGCAGTATTTT.

This clonotype was counted ten times or more. This chain connects TRBV11-2 to TRBJ2-2, with 8 bases identical to TRBD2. Germline V CDR1 and CDR2: SGHAT, FQNNGV. V shed 1 base and J 4 bases; nucleotides not matched to a gene: 5. This CDR3 contains 16 residues. CDR3 DNA: TGTGCCAGCAGCTTAGGTCCTAGCGGGTCCACCGGGGAGCTGTTTTTT. Translating gives CASSLGPSGSTGELFF.

This clonotype was detected many times. The chain employs TRBV12-3 or TRBV12-4 and TRBJ1-1; D may be TRBD1 (6 bases). V was pared by 1 base and J by 4 bases, with 19 bases between. The CDR3 length is 17 residues. CDR3 sequence reads: CASSLGGLGGRGTEAFF. The CDR3 DNA is TGTGCCAGCAGTTTAGGTGGTCTAGGGGGGCGAGGCACTGAAGCTTTCTTT.

This clonotype is a singleton in its sample. V is TRBV2 and J is TRBJ2-3, with a tentative D call TRBD1 (5 bases). V was trimmed by 6 bases and J by 7 bases, leaving 11 bases between them. Germline V gene sequence: CDR1 SNHLY, CDR2 FYNNEI. The length of the CDR3 is 12 residues. The CDR3 DNA reads TGTGCCAGCAGGGCAGGGATCCATACGCAGTATTTT. It codes for CASRAGIHTQYF.

The chain uses TRBV20-1 and TRBJ2-7; D not resolved. Germline CDR1 is DFQATT and CDR2 is SNEGSKA (reference sequence). The CDR3 runs 11 residues. V gave up 6 bases and J gave up 7 bases, with 13 bases separating them. CDR3 in amino acids: CSAKLIGEQYF. CDR3 in DNA: TGCAGTGCCAAACTCATTGGGGAGCAGTACTTC.

This clonotype was observed a handful of times. V is TRBV2 and J is TRBJ1-4, with D tentatively TRBD1 (6 bases). This CDR3 region has 14 residues. Germline CDR1 SNHLY, CDR2 FYNNEI. Trimming took off 7 bases at V and 5 bases at J, with 14 bases between the two ends. CDR3 sequence reads: CASNIDRRNEKLFF. CDR3 nucleotide sequence: TGTGCCAGCAACATCGACAGGAGGAATGAAAAACTGTTTTTT.

The gene calls are TRBV9 and TRBJ1-2, with D perhaps TRBD1 (6 bases). The CDR3 loop spans 18 amino acids. From germline, CDR1 is SGDLS and CDR2 YYNGEE. V was pared by 0 bases and J by 3 bases, with 21 bases between. For the CDR3, the DNA is TGTGCCAGCAGCGTAGCTGGGCCAGGGGAAGTAGAGGACTATGGCTACACCTTC. Translation: CASSVAGPGEVEDYGYTF.

The V and J genes are TRBV11-2 and TRBJ2-7; 9 bases fit TRBD2. The CDR3 is 15 residues long. Germline CDR1 is SGHAT and CDR2 is FQNNGV. V trimming: 1 base; J trimming: 0 bases; junction bases outside the gene matches: 1. The CDR3 is CASSLGGGASYEQYF. CDR3 coding DNA: TGTGCCAGCAGCTTAGGCGGGGGGGCCTCCTACGAGCAGTACTTC.

This clonotype was found many times. The rearrangement links TRBV28 to TRBJ2-7; 9 bases align to TRBD2. Unmatched junction bases numbered 5, after V lost 2 bases and J lost 3 bases. Per germline, CDR1 MDHEN and CDR2 SYDVKM. CDR3 length: 15 amino acids. The CDR3 DNA reads as TGTGCCAGCAGTTTAAGAGCGGGAGGTGGCTACGAGCAGTACTTC. Translating it yields CASSLRAGGGYEQYF.

The chain recombines TRBV7-4 with TRBJ2-2; TRBD1 aligns across 7 bases. The CDR3 length is 13 residues. Trimming took 4 bases from V and 10 from J; bases not matched to a gene: 6. Germline values: CDR1 SGHVT, CDR2 SQSDAQ. The CDR3: CASSSTGLEELFF. DNA of the CDR3: TGTGCCAGCAGCTCGACAGGGTTGGAGGAGCTGTTTTTT.

Only a few counts were recorded for this clonotype. The V gene is TRBV7-9, the J gene TRBJ2-7, with TRBD1 identical over 7 bases. The CDR3 spans 14 residues. CDR1 is SEHNR, CDR2 FQNEAQ, per germline (reference sequence). Losses at the gene ends were 4 bases for V and 4 bases for J; bases not matched to a gene: 7. The CDR3 DNA reads TGTGCCAGCAGCTCCCGGGACAGTTCTTACGAGCAGTACTTC. Translation: CASSSRDSSYEQYF. The entire variable domain, with the rest obtained from reference TRBV7-9 and TRBJ2-7, is as follows: DTGVSQNPRHKITKRGQNVTFRCDPISEHNRLYWYRQTLGQGPEFLTYFQNEAQLEKSRLLSDRFSAERPKGSFSTLEIQRTEQGDSAMYLCASSSRDSSYEQYFGPGTRLTVT.

This clonotype turned up a few times. The chain is built from TRBV5-5 and TRBJ2-7; 11 bases are shared with TRBD2. This CDR3 region has 15 residues. Germline V gene sequence: CDR1 SGHKS, CDR2 YYEKEE (reference sequence). V trimming: 0 bases; J trimming: 2 bases; junction bases outside the gene matches: 1. The CDR3 DNA is TGTGCCAGCAGCTTGGAGGGACTAGCGGCCTACGAGCAGTACTTC. Its translation is CASSLEGLAAYEQYF.

This clonotype was counted many times. The chain links TRBV19 to TRBJ2-7; 11 nucleotides line up with TRBD1. Losses at the gene ends were 7 bases for V and 3 bases for J; bases not matched to a gene: 8. The CDR3 loop spans 15 amino acids. Germline V gives CDR1 LNHDA, CDR2 SQIVND (reference sequence). The CDR3 coding sequence is TGTGCCAGTACACTCGGACAGGGGGCGATCTACGAGCAGTACTTC. Amino acid sequence: CASTLGQGAIYEQYF.

The rearrangement joins TRBV11-1 to TRBJ1-1; D not resolved. This CDR3 has 13 residues. Trimming took 2 bases from V and 4 from J, leaving 8 bases between them. The germline CDR1 and CDR2 sequences are SGHAT and FQDESV (reference sequence). CDR3 bases: TGTGCCAGCAGCTTAAGCAGGACCACTGAAGCTTTCTTT. This codes for CASSLSRTTEAFF.

As regards this clonotype: Its ends do not fully match the called genes, so a read error is possible. This chain joins TRBV7-9 and TRBJ2-1; D assignment may be TRBD1 or TRBD2 (5 bases each). CDR3 size: 12 residues. Germline V gene lookup returns CDR1 SEHNR and CDR2 FQNEAQ (reference sequence). The DNA of the CDR3 is TGTGCCAGCAGCCAAATGGGGGTCTGGTCTCTCTTC. It codes for CASSQMGVWSLF.

Ten or more counts support this clonotype. The gene calls are TRBV4-3 and TRBJ2-3; D is perhaps TRBD2 (5 bases). Trimming cost V 1 base and J 7 bases, with 12 bases left between them. CDR3 length: 14 residues. Germline values: CDR1 LGHNA, CDR2 YSLEER. The CDR3 bases are TGCGCCAGCAGCCAAGGGACTGGGCGGTATACGCAGTATTTT. Protein: CASSQGTGRYTQYF.

This chain connects TRBV20-1 to TRBJ2-3, with 12 bases that match TRBD2. The CDR3 has 17 residues. The germline V gene encodes CDR1 DFQATT and CDR2 SNEGSKA (reference sequence). The V gene end was trimmed by 7 bases and the J gene end by 0 bases; junction bases not matched to a gene: 11. Here the CDR3 reads CSGRGLAGMMSTDTQYF. The CDR3 DNA sequence: TGCAGTGGGAGAGGACTAGCGGGAATGATGAGCACAGATACGCAGTATTTT.

This chain connects TRBV15 to TRBJ2-7, with 10 bases aligning to TRBD1. The junction had 2 bases not matched to a gene; V was cut back by 4 bases and J by 5 bases. Per the germline V gene, CDR1 is LNHNV and CDR2 is YYDKDF (reference sequence). This CDR3 region has 13 residues. CDR3 in amino acids: CATSIGTGDEQYF. For the CDR3, the DNA is TGTGCCACCAGCATCGGGACAGGGGACGAGCAGTACTTC.

This clonotype was detected ten times or more. This sequence joins TRBV7-2 and TRBJ2-7; the D gene is possibly TRBD1 (6 bases). The CDR3 covers 14 residues. The V gene lost 1 base and the J gene lost 3 bases, with 10 bases spanning the gap. Per germline, CDR1 SGHTA and CDR2 FQGNSA. The CDR3 region has the DNA TGTGCCAGCAGCTTAGACGGCAGGGGCTACGAGCAGTACTTC. Translated: CASSLDGRGYEQYF.

Many counts were recorded for this clonotype. The rearrangement joins TRBV28 to TRBJ2-7, with D unresolved. Germline CDR1 is MDHEN and CDR2 is SYDVKM. This CDR3 comprises 13 residues. The V end lost 6 bases, the J end lost 2 bases, and 11 bases lay between the germline ends. The CDR3 nucleotides are TGTGCCAGCAGCCGCCTTTTGGCCTACGAGCAGTACTTC. Amino acid sequence: CASSRLLAYEQYF. Supplemented by reference TRBV28 and TRBJ2-7, the full variable domain reads DVKVTQSSRYLVKRTGEKVFLECVQDMDHENMFWYRQDPGLGLRLIYFSYDVKMKEKGDIPEGYSVSREKKERFSLILESASTNQTSMYLCASSRLLAYEQYFGPGTRLTVT.

The rearrangement uses TRBV28 and TRBJ1-1, with 7 bases lining up with TRBD1. Germline V CDR1 and CDR2: MDHEN, SYDVKM. The CDR3 sequence is 18 residues long. The trim removed 4 bases at V and 0 bases at J, leaving 14 bases unmatched. Written as DNA, the CDR3 is TGTGCCAGCAGTTCTCCGGATGACAGGGATTACTTGAACACTGAAGCTTTCTTT. Amino acid sequence: CASSSPDDRDYLNTEAFF.

The chain combines TRBV2 with TRBJ1-5; 12 bases agree with TRBD1. With V trimmed by 5 bases and J by 6 bases, 2 bases remained unmatched. CDR1 SNHLY and CDR2 FYNNEI come from the germline V gene. The CDR3 sequence is 14 residues long. The CDR3 DNA sequence: TGTGCCAGCAGTACGGGACAGGGGGCTCAGCCCCAGCATTTT. It is translated as CASSTGQGAQPQHF.